Listed here are 19 T cell receptor beta chains from one sample, sequenced in a study of CD8 T cells in ankylosing spondylitis. MiXCR, applied by TCRdb to the 5' RACE reads, yields one record per CDR3 protein. Of under 250,000 distinct CDR3 sequences listed, approximately 7.3% are singletons. The study, taken as a whole, reports: For ankylosing spondylitis blood, a TCR beta motif of 7 to 9 highly homologous variants appeared characteristic.

Their antigens remain unidentified. Input material: blood, either unsorted or a sorted T cell fraction (not recorded which). The receptors shown here come from a male donor with ankylosing spondylitis.

This clonotype has a count of ten or more. In nucleotides, the CDR3 is TGTGCCAGCAGTTCCACGAGCGGGGAGCTGTTTTTT. This sequence encodes CASSSTSGELFF. The rearrangement links TRBV28 to TRBJ2-2; D remains unclear. This CDR3 spans 12 amino acids. Germline V CDR1 and CDR2: MDHEN, SYDVKM. V lost 4 bases, J lost 7 bases, and 7 bases lay in between.

This clonotype occurred a few times. The chain combines TRBV20-1 with TRBJ2-7; 7 bases are a match to TRBD2. The germline V gene encodes CDR1 DFQATT and CDR2 SNEGSKA (reference sequence). The CDR3 contains 13 residues. The CDR3 sequence is CSSGRVDTYEQYF. The CDR3 bases are TGCTCTTCTGGGAGGGTGGACACCTACGAGCAGTACTTC.

In this sample, this clonotype turned up a few times. This rearrangement joins TRBV7-9 to TRBJ2-5; D unresolved. CDR1 is SEHNR, CDR2 FQNEAQ, per germline (reference sequence). The CDR3 loop spans 15 amino acids. V gave up 7 bases and J gave up 5 bases, with 20 bases separating them. CDR3 loop: CASTPPPPEAETQYF. The CDR3 DNA reads as TGTGCCAGCACCCCTCCGCCCCCCGAAGCCGAGACCCAGTACTTC.

This clonotype has at least ten counts. This chain joins TRBV10-3 and TRBJ1-1; 8 nucleotides line up with TRBD1. The junction had 5 bases not matched to a gene; V was cut back by 4 bases and J by 1 base. Germline CDR1 ENHRY, CDR2 SYGVKD. The CDR3 spans 15 residues. CDR3 in DNA: TGTGCCATCAGTGTCTCCGGGACAGGGAACACTGAAGCTTTCTTT. Amino acid sequence: CAISVSGTGNTEAFF.

This clonotype occurred many times. The chain carries TRBV28 and TRBJ2-7; 7 bases are a match to TRBD2. Germline V lookup: CDR1 MDHEN, CDR2 SYDVKM. V was pared by 3 bases and J by 7 bases, with 15 bases of the junction left unmatched. This CDR3 region has 16 residues. The CDR3 loop is CASSFSRSGRGDEQYF. The CDR3 region has the DNA TGTGCCAGCAGTTTTTCCCGCTCGGGGAGGGGCGATGAGCAGTACTTC. The full variable domain, in which reference TRBV28 and TRBJ2-7 provide the parts outside the CDR3, is DVKVTQSSRYLVKRTGEKVFLECVQDMDHENMFWYRQDPGLGLRLIYFSYDVKMKEKGDIPEGYSVSREKKERFSLILESASTNQTSMYLCASSFSRSGRGDEQYFGPGTRLTVT.

This clonotype was observed at least ten times. This chain joins TRBV12-3 or TRBV12-4 and TRBJ2-5, with D perhaps being TRBD1 or TRBD2 (5 bases each). The CDR3 runs 15 residues. V lost 4 bases to trimming and J lost 4 bases, with 16 bases between them. CDR3 nucleotides: TGTGCCAGCAGTTCGTTACGGGACCACCCAGAGACCCAGTACTTC. It yields the protein CASSSLRDHPETQYF.

At least ten counts were recorded for this clonotype. This chain joins TRBV5-1 and TRBJ2-5; 8 bases are a match to TRBD1. Per germline, CDR1 SGHRS and CDR2 YFSETQ. After removal of 0 bases from V and 6 bases from J, the junction contained 4 bases not matched to a gene. CDR3 length equals 14 residues. The CDR3 loop is CASSLGTGIKTQYF. DNA for the CDR3: TGCGCCAGCAGCTTGGGGACAGGGATAAAGACCCAGTACTTC.

The rearrangement links TRBV20-1 to TRBJ1-6; D is undetermined. Germline values: CDR1 DFQATT, CDR2 SNEGSKA (reference sequence). V dropped 3 bases and J dropped 5 bases, with 14 bases sitting between them. The CDR3 runs 15 residues. CDR3 in DNA: TGCAGTGCTAGTGAACGGGATTCAGATAATTCACCCCTCCACTTT. As protein: CSASERDSDNSPLHF.

The sample holds many counts of this clonotype. The V gene is TRBV5-1, the J gene TRBJ2-7, with D perhaps matching TRBD1 (6 bases). The CDR3 consists of 16 residues. The V and J ends lost 2 bases and 1 base respectively, with 16 bases between them. From germline, CDR1 is SGHRS and CDR2 YFSETQ. The CDR3 nucleotides read TGCGCCAGCAGCTTTAAACGGGACACCGGATCCTACGAGCAGTACTTC. Translation: CASSFKRDTGSYEQYF. The full variable domain, rest sourced from reference TRBV5-1 and TRBJ2-7, is KAGVTQTPRYLIKTRGQQVTLSCSPISGHRSVSWYQQTPGQGLQFLFEYFSETQRNKGNFPGRFSGRQFSNSRSEMNVSTLELGDSALYLCASSFKRDTGSYEQYFGPGTRLTVT.

There are many counts of this clonotype. This rearrangement joins TRBV28 to TRBJ2-3; no reliable D call. Trimming removed 5 bases from V and 2 bases from J, with 5 bases in between. Germline loops: CDR1 MDHEN, CDR2 SYDVKM. The CDR3 length is 12 residues. The CDR3 loop reads CASSPDTDTQYF. The CDR3 DNA reads as TGTGCCAGCAGTCCAGACACAGATACGCAGTATTTT.

This clonotype was recorded at least ten times. CDR3 residues: CASSQEVSGSRKQYF. Here the CDR3 DNA reads TGTGCCAGCAGCCAAGAGGTTAGCGGGAGTCGAAAGCAGTACTTC. V and J are TRBV4-2 and TRBJ2-7; TRBD2 aligns across 9 bases. With 0 bases clipped from V and 8 bases from J, the junction kept 8 bases outside the gene matches. This CDR3 region has 15 residues. Germline V lookup: CDR1 LGHNA, CDR2 YNFKEQ.

This clonotype was picked up one time. A read error may be the cause here, since a much bigger clone is one base away. The V gene is TRBV7-9, the J gene TRBJ1-1; D gene unclear. Germline V gene data show CDR1 as SEHNR and CDR2 as FQNEAQ (reference sequence). The CDR3 runs to 13 residues. In DNA, the CDR3 is TGTGCCGGCAGCAATACACTGAACACTGAAGCTTTCTTT. Its translation: CAGSNTLNTEAFF.

This clonotype was seen at least ten times. This chain uses TRBV6-5 with TRBJ2-3; tentative D call: TRBD2 (7 bases). The V gene's germline CDR1 is MNHEY and CDR2 SVGAGI. This CDR3 has 17 amino acids. Trimming cost V 2 bases and J 1 base, with 16 bases left between them. CDR3 DNA: TGTGCCAGCAGTTACGGTCGGGGGGCGGTCGGCACAGATACGCAGTATTTT. Amino acids: CASSYGRGAVGTDTQYF.

This clonotype was observed at least ten times. The chain uses TRBV11-3 and TRBJ2-2; possibly TRBD2 for D (5 bases). Germline V gives CDR1 SGHNT, CDR2 YENEEA. The CDR3 sequence is 17 residues long. V gave up 1 base and J gave up 6 bases, with 18 bases separating them. The CDR3 bases are TGTGCCAGCAGCTTAGGATTTGGCGGGTCTTCCCCCGGGGAGCTGTTTTTT. Protein product: CASSLGFGGSSPGELFF.

This clonotype was seen a few times. The rearrangement links TRBV7-9 to TRBJ2-5; TRBD2 agrees at 12 bases. The ends lost 6 bases at V and 5 bases at J; junction bases unmatched: 4. CDR1 is SEHNR, CDR2 FQNEAQ, per germline (reference sequence). The CDR3 spans 14 residues. CDR3 in amino acids: CASRGLAGLETQYF. CDR3 in DNA: TGTGCCAGCAGGGGACTAGCGGGCCTGGAGACCCAGTACTTC.

The chain recombines TRBV7-9 with TRBJ2-7; 7 positions match TRBD2. The CDR3 loop spans 15 amino acids. With V trimmed by 5 bases and J by 1 base, 8 bases remained unmatched. The germline CDR1 and CDR2 sequences are SEHNR and FQNEAQ (reference sequence). As DNA, the CDR3 is TGTGCCAGCAGCCTTCGGGGAGGGCAGTCCTACGAGCAGTACTTC. Its translation is CASSLRGGQSYEQYF.

This clonotype was counted many times. The chain links TRBV9 to TRBJ2-1; D remains ambiguous. Germline V lookup: CDR1 SGDLS, CDR2 YYNGEE. The CDR3 length is 13 residues. The V and J ends lost 5 bases and 5 bases respectively, with 11 bases between them. DNA of the CDR3: TGTGCCAGCAGTATGTTAACCGACAATGAGCAGTTCTTC. It yields the protein CASSMLTDNEQFF.

The sample holds many counts of this clonotype. This chain connects TRBV14 to TRBJ1-6; D gene uncertain. Germline V gene lookup returns CDR1 SGHDN and CDR2 FVKESK. Trimming removed 4 bases from V and 9 bases from J, with 13 bases in between. The CDR3 covers 14 residues. The CDR3 loop is CASSLRRSGSPLHF. The DNA for the CDR3 is TGTGCCAGCAGCCTTCGACGCTCCGGTTCACCCCTCCACTTT.

This clonotype has just a few counts. The CDR3, as DNA: TGTGCCAGCAGCCCTCGACCCCTAGCGGGGACCGGCGAGCAGTACTTC. Its protein is CASSPRPLAGTGEQYF. This chain uses TRBV4-2 with TRBJ2-7, with 9 bases matching TRBD2. The CDR3 contains 16 residues. V lost 4 bases and J lost 6; bases outside the gene matches: 13. Germline V gene sequence: CDR1 LGHNA, CDR2 YNFKEQ.